A single sample is the source of the 27 T cell receptor beta chains below, sequenced in a study of OX40 agonist ivuxolimab in advanced cancers. Only in-frame clones appear in the TCRdb table, and some are missing; sequencing was by immunoSEQ multiplex PCR. The table includes about 65,000 clones, about nine tenths detected once. This specimen was CD4+ or CD8+ T cells sorted from blood, taken in a trial of the OX40 agonist ivuxolimab. The receptors come from an adult with an advanced solid tumor such as melanoma, head and neck, liver or kidney cancer.

The chain joins TRBV6-5 to TRBJ1-2; 11 bases agree with TRBD1. V was clipped by 0 bases and J by 8 bases; unmatched bases: 2. The CDR3 consists of 14 residues. Germline V gives CDR1 MNHEY, CDR2 SVGAGI. CDR3 region: CASSYSGQGGGYTF. In DNA form, the CDR3 reads TGTGCCAGCAGTTACTCGGGACAGGGGGGCGGCTACACCTTC.

The chain uses TRBV7-2 and TRBJ2-1, with 8 bases that match TRBD1. J gave up 7 bases and V 5 bases, and 7 bases lay outside the gene matches. Germline V gives CDR1 SGHTA, CDR2 FQGNSA. CDR3 length equals 14 residues. In nucleotides, the CDR3 is TGTGCCAGCAGCGATCGGACAGGGTGGAATGAGCAGTTCTTC. Translating it yields CASSDRTGWNEQFF.

This clone came up a few times. The rearrangement joins TRBV19 to TRBJ1-6; 7 nucleotides match TRBD1. CDR3 size: 16 residues. Germline CDR1 reads LNHDA; CDR2 reads SQIVND (reference sequence). V shed 5 bases, J shed 3 bases, and the junction held 7 bases outside the gene matches. For the CDR3, the DNA is TGTGCCAGTAGTCCAGGGGGTAGAGGCTATAATTCACCCCTCCACTTT. Translating gives CASSPGGRGYNSPLHF.

The chain is built from TRBV7-9 and TRBJ1-3; D ambiguous. The CDR3 extends over 14 amino acids. V dropped 1 base and J dropped 4 bases, with 8 bases sitting between them. The V gene's germline CDR1 is SEHNR and CDR2 FQNEAQ (reference sequence). The CDR3 sequence is CASSLVSRGNTIYF. Here the CDR3 DNA reads TGTGCCAGCAGCTTAGTATCTAGGGGAAACACCATATATTTT.

The rearrangement links TRBV30 to TRBJ2-3; possibly TRBD2 for D (7 bases). Germline CDR1 reads GTSNPN; CDR2 reads SVGIG (reference sequence). This CDR3 comprises 17 residues. Trimming removed 2 bases from V and 1 base from J, with 19 bases in between. The CDR3 is CAWSNIGGGLGTDTQYF. The CDR3 coding sequence is TGTGCCTGGAGTAATATTGGGGGGGGCCTTGGCACAGATACGCAGTATTTT.

The V call is TRBV12-5, the J call TRBJ2-2; possible D gene TRBD1, 6 bases. From germline, CDR1 is LGHNT and CDR2 FRNRAP. The V end was cut by 6 bases, the J end by 4 bases, with 21 bases between. CDR3 size: 17 residues. In nucleotides, the CDR3 is TGTGCTAGTGGATACGGACAGACCCAGATAGGCACCGGGGAGCTGTTTTTT. Translating gives CASGYGQTQIGTGELFF.

CDR3 DNA: TGTGCCAGCAGCTGGGGGAATGAAGCCAATGAGCAGTTCTTC. Translation gives CASSWGNEANEQFF. V usage is TRBV7-8 and J usage is TRBJ2-1; D could derive from TRBD1 or TRBD2 (5 bases each). Trimming removed 4 bases from V and 6 bases from J, with 13 bases in between. Germline CDR1 SGHVS, CDR2 FQNEAQ. The CDR3 loop spans 14 amino acids.

The CDR3 reads CASSEDWGGRETQYF. Written as DNA, the CDR3 is TGTGCCAGCAGTGAAGACTGGGGGGGAAGGGAGACCCAGTACTTC. This sequence joins TRBV2 and TRBJ2-5; 7 bases align to TRBD2. The CDR3 is 15 amino acids. The V segment lost 1 base and the J segment 5 bases; nucleotides outside the gene matches: 7. The germline CDR1 and CDR2 sequences are SNHLY and FYNNEI. The whole variable domain, remainder taken from reference TRBV2 and TRBJ2-5, is EPEVTQTPSHQVTQMGQEVILRCVPISNHLYFYWYRQILGQKVEFLVSFYNNEISEKSEIFDDQFSVERPDGSNFTLKIRSTKLEDSAMYFCASSEDWGGRETQYFGPGTRLLVL.

This chain links TRBV11-3 with TRBJ2-5; 13 bases are a match to TRBD2. Germline CDR1 is SGHNT and CDR2 is YENEEA. The CDR3 runs 16 residues. Trimming took 5 bases from V and 1 from J; bases not matched to a gene: 4. CDR3 sequence reads: CASSHGLAGAQETQYF. The CDR3, as DNA: TGTGCCAGCAGCCACGGACTAGCGGGGGCCCAAGAGACCCAGTACTTC. The variable domain in full, completed from reference TRBV11-3 and TRBJ2-5, reads EAGVVQSPRYKIIEKKQPVAFWCNPISGHNTLYWYLQNLGQGPELLIRYENEEAVDDSQLPKDRFSAERLKGVDSTLKIQPAELGDSAVYLCASSHGLAGAQETQYFGPGTRLLVL.

The chain uses TRBV28 and TRBJ1-2, with D possibly matching TRBD1 (5 bases). Germline lookup yields CDR1 MDHEN and CDR2 SYDVKM. CDR3 length: 12 amino acids. V was trimmed by 4 bases and J by 4 bases, leaving 7 bases between them. The CDR3 DNA reads as TGTGCCAGCAGTTCGGGGCTCTATGGCTACACCTTC. The encoded protein is CASSSGLYGYTF.

The chain has TRBV4-3 and TRBJ1-2; D gene uncertain. The CDR3 covers 12 residues. CDR1 and CDR2 from the germline V gene are LGHNA and YSLEER. V shed 0 bases and J shed 8 bases, with 7 bases lying between them. The CDR3 sequence: CASSQDPEGYTF. CDR3 nucleotides: TGCGCCAGCAGCCAAGATCCGGAGGGCTACACCTTC.

Only a few counts were recorded for this clone. CDR3 protein: CASSSRTGGTDYGYTF. CDR3 sequence (DNA): TGTGCCAGTAGTTCTCGGACAGGGGGAACGGACTATGGCTACACCTTC. The chain links TRBV19 to TRBJ1-2; 10 nucleotides agree with TRBD1. The germline V gene encodes CDR1 LNHDA and CDR2 SQIVND (reference sequence). This CDR3 comprises 16 residues. J lost 3 bases, V lost 5 bases, and 9 bases had no gene match. The entire variable domain, with the rest obtained from reference TRBV19 and TRBJ1-2, is as follows: DGGITQSPKYLFRKEGQNVTLSCEQNLNHDAMYWYRQDPGQGLRLIYYSQIVNDFQKGDIAEGYSVSREKKESFPLTVTSAQKNPTAFYLCASSSRTGGTDYGYTFGSGTRLTVV.

This clone was observed a handful of times. The chain joins TRBV19 to TRBJ2-7; 7 positions match TRBD1. V dropped 5 bases and J dropped 4; count of bases not matched to a gene: 5. This CDR3 has 13 residues. CDR1 and CDR2 from the germline V gene are LNHDA and SQIVND (reference sequence). The CDR3 nucleotides read TGTGCCAGTAGTGTGGGACAGCCATACGAGCAGTACTTC. Translation: CASSVGQPYEQYF.

The V gene is TRBV14, the J gene TRBJ2-3; D might be TRBD1 (5 bases). The CDR3 totals 15 residues. V lost 4 bases, J lost 3 bases, and 14 bases lay in between. Germline CDR1 is SGHDN and CDR2 is FVKESK. In DNA form, the CDR3 reads TGTGCCAGCAGCCCGTTAGGGGCTGGGACAGATACGCAGTATTTT. It yields the protein CASSPLGAGTDTQYF.

The chain couples TRBV5-6 to TRBJ1-6; 9 bases are a match to TRBD1. The germline gives CDR1 SGHDT, CDR2 YYEEEE. The trim removed 2 bases at V and 12 bases at J, leaving 12 bases unmatched. CDR3 length equals 16 residues. CDR3 amino acids: CASSFSPGQGIQPLHF. Written as DNA, the CDR3 is TGTGCCAGCAGCTTTTCACCGGGACAGGGAATCCAACCCCTCCACTTT.

The chain links TRBV6-1 to TRBJ1-4; perhaps TRBD1 as D (6 bases). V shed 6 bases and J shed 8 bases, with 13 bases lying between them. This CDR3 is built from 13 residues. Germline V gene sequence: CDR1 MNHNS, CDR2 SASEGT. For the CDR3, the DNA is TGTGCCAGCAGCCAAAGGGGGGGGGAAAAACTGTTTTTT. This gives the protein CASSQRGGEKLFF.

V usage is TRBV19 and J usage is TRBJ1-1; 9 nucleotides line up with TRBD1. The CDR3 has 16 residues. Germline values: CDR1 LNHDA, CDR2 SQIVND (reference sequence). Trimming took 6 bases from V and 6 from J; bases not matched to a gene: 14. CDR3 sequence (DNA): TGTGCCAGTAGGACGACAGGGGGGCTGAGGATCGCTGAAGCTTTCTTT. Protein product: CASRTTGGLRIAEAFF.

V gene TRBV25-1 combines with J gene TRBJ1-2; unclear D gene. Trimming took 6 bases from V and 1 from J, leaving 12 bases between them. CDR1 and CDR2 (germline): MGHDK, SYGVNS. The CDR3 consists of 14 residues. For the CDR3, the DNA is TGTGCCAGCAGCGCGATTGGTGGTAACTATGGCTACACCTTC. Translating gives CASSAIGGNYGYTF.

The chain couples TRBV5-5 to TRBJ2-2; TRBD2 aligns across 13 bases. The V segment lost 0 bases and the J segment 6 bases; nucleotides outside the gene matches: 5. Germline CDR1 and CDR2: SGHKS and YYEKEE (reference sequence). The CDR3 contains 17 residues. The CDR3: CASSLELAGGLAGELFF. The CDR3, as DNA: TGTGCCAGCAGCTTGGAACTAGCGGGGGGGCTGGCCGGGGAGCTGTTTTTT. The full variable domain, with the rest looked up from reference TRBV5-5 and TRBJ2-2, is DAGVTQSPTHLIKTRGQQVTLRCSPISGHKSVSWYQQVLGQGPQFIFQYYEKEERGRGNFPDRFSARQFPNYSSELNVNALLLGDSALYLCASSLELAGGLAGELFFGEGSRLTVL.

The gene calls are TRBV29-1 and TRBJ1-1; possible D gene TRBD1, 6 bases. Germline-derived CDR1 and CDR2 are SQVTM and ANQGSEA. The CDR3 has 13 residues. The V end was cut by 5 bases, the J end by 1 base, with 11 bases between. The CDR3: CSVQGQPNTEAFF. CDR3 sequence (DNA): TGCAGCGTTCAGGGACAACCGAACACTGAAGCTTTCTTT.

The genes are TRBV6-1 and TRBJ2-6; D gene ambiguous. CDR3 length: 14 amino acids. Germline-derived CDR1 and CDR2 are MNHNS and SASEGT. The ends were cut back, 9 bases at V and 0 bases at J, with 9 bases in the middle. For the CDR3, the DNA is TGTGCCAGGGATGCCGCCTCTGGGGCCAACGTCCTGACTTTC. Protein product: CARDAASGANVLTF.

This chain uses TRBV18 with TRBJ2-1, with 15 bases that match TRBD2. Germline loops: CDR1 KGHSH, CDR2 LQKENI. This CDR3 has 19 residues. The V gene end was trimmed by 3 bases and the J gene end by 0 bases; junction bases not matched to a gene: 6. For the CDR3, the DNA is TGTGCCAGCTCACCTCGGACTAGCGGGGGGGTTAGCTCCTACAATGAGCAGTTCTTC. Protein product: CASSPRTSGGVSSYNEQFF.

V usage is TRBV23-1 and J usage is TRBJ1-1; D is unresolved. TRBV23-1 has ORF status, its function being uncertain. This CDR3 has 14 residues. V was shortened by 3 bases and J by 2 bases, with 10 bases between the two germline ends. The CDR3 sequence is CASSHRRTNTEAFF. In DNA form, the CDR3 reads TGCGCCAGCAGTCACCGGCGGACTAACACTGAAGCTTTCTTT.

The chain combines TRBV5-6 with TRBJ1-2, with 7 bases that match TRBD1. CDR3 length: 12 residues. Looked up from germline, CDR1 is SGHDT and CDR2 is YYEEEE. V trimming: 1 base; J trimming: 11 bases; junction bases outside the gene matches: 5. The CDR3 DNA reads TGTGCCAGCAGCTTGTCTGAGGGGGCGTACACCTTC. This sequence encodes CASSLSEGAYTF.

The rearrangement joins TRBV5-1 to TRBJ2-4; 10 bases line up with TRBD1. Per germline, CDR1 SGHRS and CDR2 YFSETQ. CDR3 length: 16 amino acids. V lost 4 bases, J lost 3 bases, and 7 bases stayed unmatched. The CDR3 sequence is CASSPGQGGGKNIQYF. The CDR3 bases are TGCGCCAGCAGCCCCGGACAGGGGGGGGGCAAAAACATTCAGTACTTC.

The chain couples TRBV6-6 to TRBJ1-2; D possibly corresponds to TRBD1 (5 bases). The CDR3 is 16 amino acids. The ends were cut back, 6 bases at V and 8 bases at J, with 25 bases in the middle. Germline CDR1 is MNHNY and CDR2 is SVGAGI (reference sequence). The CDR3 sequence is CASSETGTVRLAGYTF. CDR3 DNA: TGTGCCAGCAGCGAAACCGGGACCGTAAGATTAGCGGGCTACACCTTC.

The chain recombines TRBV11-2 with TRBJ1-1, with D possibly matching TRBD1 (5 bases). The CDR3 has 12 residues. Germline lookup yields CDR1 SGHAT and CDR2 FQNNGV. Trimming removed 4 bases from V and 8 bases from J, with 11 bases in between. CDR3 sequence (DNA): TGTGCCAGCAGCTACCGACAGACGGAAGCTTTCTTT. The encoded protein is CASSYRQTEAFF.